These T cell receptor beta chains were read from a single sample in a study of shared clonotypes between healthy human individuals. The protocol was immunoSEQ multiplex PCR, while the TCRdb copy is restricted to in-frame clones and leaves out a portion. The repertoire has some 690,000 clones, about 90% of them found once; the top ten carry approximately 35%. Sequenced input: memory CD8+ T cells from PBMCs. Source of these receptors: a man aged 18-30 years in good health. Some clones in this sample may be carry-over from other donors' samples. Each CDR3 is given with its conserved first and last residue. The D gene is left open where the match is weak. Expanded clones get a size class; other rows say once, few or many, or leave the size out.

CDR3 protein | CDR3 DNA | V gene | D gene | J gene | clone size
CASSGGTSYEQYF | TGTGCCAGCAGCGGAGGGACATCATACGAGCAGTACTTC | TRBV7-6 | . | TRBJ2-7 | .
CAWGDHKSNQPQHF | TGTGCCTGGGGGGACCACAAAAGCAATCAGCCCCAGCATTTT | TRBV30 | . | TRBJ1-5 | few
CASSAPHNQETQYF | TGTGCCAGCAGCGCCCCCCACAACCAAGAGACCCAGTACTTC | TRBV9 | . | TRBJ2-5 | .
CASRDRQGFQNEQFF | TGTGCCAGCAGAGATAGACAGGGGTTTCAGAATGAGCAGTTCTTC | TRBV27 | TRBD1 | TRBJ2-1 | .
CASSSSETQYF | TGTGCCAGCAGCTCCTCAGAGACCCAGTACTTC | TRBV13 | . | TRBJ2-5 | .
CASSLYRVSENNEQFF | TGTGCCAGCTCACTTTACAGGGTCAGTGAGAACAATGAGCAGTTCTTC | TRBV18 | . | TRBJ2-1 | once
CASSLGGRLMNTEAFF | TGTGCCAGCAGTTTAGGGGGCAGGCTCATGAACACTGAAGCTTTCTTT | TRBV27 | . | TRBJ1-1 | .
CASSLPGNNEQFF | TGTGCCAGCAGTTTACCCGGGAACAATGAGCAGTTCTTC | TRBV27 | . | TRBJ2-1 | .
CASFGGGHRNTEAFF | TGTGCCAGCTTTGGAGGGGGCCATCGAAACACTGAAGCTTTCTTT | TRBV7-9 | TRBD1 | TRBJ1-1 | .
CASSQWTDQETQYF | TGTGCCAGCAGCCAGTGGACCGACCAAGAGACCCAGTACTTC | TRBV14 | . | TRBJ2-5 | .
CASNFNLAGGPRELFF | TGTGCCAGCAATTTCAACCTAGCGGGAGGGCCCCGGGAGCTGTTTTTT | TRBV9 | TRBD2 | TRBJ2-2 | .
CASSSTGFDTEAFF | TGTGCCAGCAGCTCGACAGGGTTTGACACTGAAGCTTTCTTT | TRBV7-9 | TRBD1 | TRBJ1-1 | .
CASSYGGAQPQHF | TGTGCCAGCAGCTATGGGGGGGCTCAGCCCCAGCATTTT | TRBV7-9 | . | TRBJ1-5 | once
CASSSGWGRPEAFF | TGTGCCAGCAGCTCGGGGTGGGGGCGGCCTGAAGCTTTCTTT | TRBV7-9 | . | TRBJ1-1 | .
CASSWGVSNQPQHF | TGTGCCAGTAGTTGGGGGGTTAGCAATCAGCCCCAGCATTTT | TRBV19 | . | TRBJ1-5 | .
CASSNRDRGLNEQFF | TGTGCCAGCAGCAACCGGGACAGGGGGCTCAATGAGCAGTTCTTC | TRBV7-3 | TRBD1 | TRBJ2-1 | .
CASSADPGTGGHEQYF | TGTGCCAGCAGTGCGGACCCCGGGACTGGGGGTCACGAGCAGTACTTC | TRBV2 | . | TRBJ2-7 | .
CASSFGGSSYEQYF | TGTGCCAGCAGTTTCGGGGGCAGCTCCTACGAGCAGTACTTC | TRBV27 | . | TRBJ2-7 | .